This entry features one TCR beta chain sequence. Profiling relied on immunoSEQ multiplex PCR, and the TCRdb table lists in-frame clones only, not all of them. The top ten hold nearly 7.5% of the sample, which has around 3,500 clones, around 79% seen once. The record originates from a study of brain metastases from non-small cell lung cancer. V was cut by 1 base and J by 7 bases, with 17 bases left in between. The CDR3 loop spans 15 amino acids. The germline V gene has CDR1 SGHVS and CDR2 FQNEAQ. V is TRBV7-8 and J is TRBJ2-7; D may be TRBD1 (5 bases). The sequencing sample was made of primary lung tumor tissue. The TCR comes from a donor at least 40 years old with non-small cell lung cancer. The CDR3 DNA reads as TGTGCCAGCAGCTTAGGTTCGGCAGGGCCAGGGGAGCAGTACTTC. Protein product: CASSLGSAGPGEQYF.